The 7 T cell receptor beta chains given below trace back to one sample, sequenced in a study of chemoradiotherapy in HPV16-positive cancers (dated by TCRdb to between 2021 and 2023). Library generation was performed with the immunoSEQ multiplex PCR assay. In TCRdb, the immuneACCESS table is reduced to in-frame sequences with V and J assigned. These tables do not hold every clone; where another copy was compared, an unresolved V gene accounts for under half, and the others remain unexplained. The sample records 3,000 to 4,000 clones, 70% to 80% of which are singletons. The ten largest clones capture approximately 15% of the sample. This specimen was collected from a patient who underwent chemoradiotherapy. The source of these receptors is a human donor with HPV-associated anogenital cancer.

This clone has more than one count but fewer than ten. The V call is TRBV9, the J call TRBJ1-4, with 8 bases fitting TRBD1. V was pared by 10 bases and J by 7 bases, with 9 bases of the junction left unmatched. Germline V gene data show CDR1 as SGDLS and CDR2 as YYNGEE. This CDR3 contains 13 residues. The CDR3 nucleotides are TGTGCCGGAGCTCAGGGGGCTGGTGAAAAACTGTTTTTT. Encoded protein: CAGAQGAGEKLFF.

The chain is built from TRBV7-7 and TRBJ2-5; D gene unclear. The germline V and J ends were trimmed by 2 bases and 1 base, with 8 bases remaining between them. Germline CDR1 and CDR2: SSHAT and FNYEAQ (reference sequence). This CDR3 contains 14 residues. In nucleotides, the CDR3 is TGTGCCAGCAGCTTATTCCAGACCCAAGAGACCCAGTACTTC. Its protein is CASSLFQTQETQYF.

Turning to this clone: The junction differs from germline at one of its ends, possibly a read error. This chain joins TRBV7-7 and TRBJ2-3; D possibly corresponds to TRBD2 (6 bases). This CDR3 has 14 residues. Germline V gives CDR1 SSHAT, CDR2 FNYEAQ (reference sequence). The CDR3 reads CASSLGTGLDTQYF. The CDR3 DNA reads TGTGCTAGCAGCTTAGGGACTGGTCTAGATACGCAGTATTTT.

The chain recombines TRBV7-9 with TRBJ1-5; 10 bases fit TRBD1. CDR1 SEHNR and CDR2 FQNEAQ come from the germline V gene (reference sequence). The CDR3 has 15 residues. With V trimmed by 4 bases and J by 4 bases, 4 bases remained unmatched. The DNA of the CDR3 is TGTGCCAGCAGCTGGGGACAGGGGAGAAATCAGCCCCAGCATTTT. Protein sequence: CASSWGQGRNQPQHF.

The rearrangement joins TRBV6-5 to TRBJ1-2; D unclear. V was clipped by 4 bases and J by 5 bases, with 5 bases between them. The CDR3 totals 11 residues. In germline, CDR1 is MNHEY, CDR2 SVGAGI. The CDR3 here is CASSSPYGYTF. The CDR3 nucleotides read TGTGCCAGCAGTTCCCCGTATGGCTACACCTTC.

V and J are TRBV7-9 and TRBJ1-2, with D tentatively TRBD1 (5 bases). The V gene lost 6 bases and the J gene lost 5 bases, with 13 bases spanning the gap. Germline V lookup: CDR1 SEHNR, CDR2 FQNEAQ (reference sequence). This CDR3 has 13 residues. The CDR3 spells CASRTGTEYGYTF. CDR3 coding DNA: TGTGCCAGCAGGACGGGGACCGAGTATGGCTACACCTTC.

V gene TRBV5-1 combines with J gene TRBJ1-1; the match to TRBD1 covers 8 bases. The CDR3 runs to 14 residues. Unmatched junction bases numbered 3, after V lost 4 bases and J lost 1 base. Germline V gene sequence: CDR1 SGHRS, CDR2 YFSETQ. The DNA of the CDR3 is TGCGCCAGCAGCCAGACAGGGGCGAACACTGAAGCTTTCTTT. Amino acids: CASSQTGANTEAFF.